A selection of T cell receptor beta chains follows, all from one sample in a study of chemoradiotherapy in HPV16-positive cancers. Produced via immunoSEQ multiplex PCR; TCRdb's table is partial and in-frame only. The sample records 15,000 to 20,000 clones, approximately 89% being singletons. Sequenced here: blood, sampled from a patient who underwent chemoradiotherapy. The receptors were gathered from a human donor with HPV-associated anogenital cancer. Each CDR3 is given without its conserved first and last residue. D genes are given only for firm matches. A clone size is listed for some rows: how often the clone was seen (once, few, many), or a class if it is expanded.

TRBD1	.	TRBV27	TRBJ1-3	ASSSRDRGNTIY
TRBD1	.	TRBV28	TRBJ1-1	ASSYPLTGTLNTEAF
.	.	TRBV2	TRBJ2-7	ASGAYEQY
.	.	TRBV5-4	TRBJ1-3	ASSLERKNTIY
.	.	TRBV27	TRBJ1-5	ASSLGHNQPQH
.	.	TRBV6-1	TRBJ2-6	ASSEPDKLIWANVLT
TRBD1	.	TRBV19	TRBJ1-2	ATGGGLGNYGYT
TRBD1	.	TRBV19	TRBJ2-7	ASSLTGGAYEQY
.	.	TRBV19	TRBJ2-7	ASSKLAGMYEQY
.	.	TRBV11-2	TRBJ1-1	ASSLSAVGAF
.	once	TRBV27	TRBJ1-2	ASSLKGNYGYT
.	.	TRBV5-8	TRBJ2-7	ASRSVSFMSYEQY
.	.	TRBV4-2	TRBJ1-5	ASSQDWAGRRSNQPQH
TRBD2	.	TRBV5-1	TRBJ2-7	ASSLGEWGGGSEQY
.	.	TRBV19	TRBJ1-2	ASSEPGTGYT
.	.	TRBV28	TRBJ1-4	ASSPLGLGGLGEKLF
.	.	TRBV28	TRBJ2-2	ASSLQQGRTGELF
TRBD1	.	TRBV14	TRBJ1-2	ASSQDRRGTGNLYGYT
TRBD1	.	TRBV27	TRBJ2-7	ASSLNPGTGGARSEQY
.	.	TRBV10-3	TRBJ1-4	AISELGATNEKLF
TRBD2	.	TRBV4-1	TRBJ2-1	ASSPGGGRTYNEQF
.	.	TRBV10-3	TRBJ2-7	AISESGDLVGYEQY
.	.	TRBV28	TRBJ1-2	ASSPPERYGYT
TRBD1	few	TRBV20-1	TRBJ1-2	SPEQGGSYT
.	few	TRBV14	TRBJ2-2	ASQAGLRGELF
.	.	TRBV7-2	TRBJ1-2	ASTTPGRVAGYT
TRBD1	.	TRBV30	TRBJ1-2	AWRPPGTGNGYT